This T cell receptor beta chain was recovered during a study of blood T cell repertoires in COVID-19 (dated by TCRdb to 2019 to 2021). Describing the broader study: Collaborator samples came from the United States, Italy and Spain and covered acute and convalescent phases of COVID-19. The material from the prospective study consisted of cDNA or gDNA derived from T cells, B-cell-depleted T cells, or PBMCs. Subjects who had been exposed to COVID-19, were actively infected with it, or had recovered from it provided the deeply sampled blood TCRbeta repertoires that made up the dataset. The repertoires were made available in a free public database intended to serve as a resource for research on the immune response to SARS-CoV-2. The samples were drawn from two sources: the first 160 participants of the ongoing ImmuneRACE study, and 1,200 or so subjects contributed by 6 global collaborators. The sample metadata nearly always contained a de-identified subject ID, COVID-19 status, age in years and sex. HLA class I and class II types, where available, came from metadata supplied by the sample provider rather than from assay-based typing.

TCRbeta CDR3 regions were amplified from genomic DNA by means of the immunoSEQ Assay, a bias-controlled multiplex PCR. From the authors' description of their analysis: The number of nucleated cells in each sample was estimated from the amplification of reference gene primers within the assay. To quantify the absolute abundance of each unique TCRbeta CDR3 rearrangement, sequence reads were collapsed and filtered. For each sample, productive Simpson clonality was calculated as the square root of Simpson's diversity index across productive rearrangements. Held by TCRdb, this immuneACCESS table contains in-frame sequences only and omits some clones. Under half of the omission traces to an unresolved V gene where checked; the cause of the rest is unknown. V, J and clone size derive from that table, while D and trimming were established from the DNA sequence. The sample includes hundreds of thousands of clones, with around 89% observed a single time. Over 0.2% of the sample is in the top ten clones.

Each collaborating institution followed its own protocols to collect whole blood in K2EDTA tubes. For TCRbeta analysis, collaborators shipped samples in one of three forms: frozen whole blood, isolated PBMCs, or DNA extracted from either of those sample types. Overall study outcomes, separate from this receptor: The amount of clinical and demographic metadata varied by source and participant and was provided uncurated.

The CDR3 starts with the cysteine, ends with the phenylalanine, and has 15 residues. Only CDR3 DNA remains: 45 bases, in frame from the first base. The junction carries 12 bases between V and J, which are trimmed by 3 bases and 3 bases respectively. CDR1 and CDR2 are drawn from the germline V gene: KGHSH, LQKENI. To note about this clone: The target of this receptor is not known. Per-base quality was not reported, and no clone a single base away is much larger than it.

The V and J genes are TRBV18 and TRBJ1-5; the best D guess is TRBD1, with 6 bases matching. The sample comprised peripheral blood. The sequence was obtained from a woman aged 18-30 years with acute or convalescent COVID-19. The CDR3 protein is CASSPQQGNNQPQHF. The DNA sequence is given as TGTGCCAGCTCACCTCAACAGGGAAACAATCAGCCCCAGCATTTT.